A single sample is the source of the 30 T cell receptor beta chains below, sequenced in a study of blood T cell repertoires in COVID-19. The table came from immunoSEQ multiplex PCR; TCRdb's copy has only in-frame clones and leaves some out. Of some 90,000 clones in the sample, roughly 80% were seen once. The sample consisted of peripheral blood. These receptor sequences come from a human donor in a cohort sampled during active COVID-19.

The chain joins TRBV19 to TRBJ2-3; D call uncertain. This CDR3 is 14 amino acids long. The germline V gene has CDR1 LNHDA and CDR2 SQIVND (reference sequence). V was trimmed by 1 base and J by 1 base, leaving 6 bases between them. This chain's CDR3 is CASSIVVGTDTQYF. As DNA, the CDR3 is TGTGCCAGTAGTATAGTTGTCGGCACAGATACGCAGTATTTT.

The CDR3 here is CASSLQGTSEKLFF. DNA for the CDR3: TGTGCCAGCAGCTTGCAGGGGACCAGTGAAAAACTGTTTTTT. This chain uses TRBV5-5 with TRBJ1-4; TRBD1 might be the D (6 bases). This CDR3 region has 14 residues. The germline V and J ends were trimmed by 1 base and 7 bases, with 11 bases remaining between them. CDR1 is SGHKS, CDR2 YYEKEE, per germline (reference sequence).

The CDR3 nucleotides read TGTGCCAGCGGAAGCCGTAGCGGGGGGGGTACAGATACGCAGTATTTT. Protein product: CASGSRSGGGTDTQYF. This chain links TRBV5-4 with TRBJ2-3; TRBD2 matches at 11 bases. This CDR3 comprises 16 residues. V lost 7 bases and J lost 3; bases outside the gene matches: 10. Germline CDR1 SGHNT, CDR2 YYREEE (reference sequence). Based on the CDR3 plus reference TRBV5-4 and TRBJ2-3, the full variable domain is ETGVTQSPTHLIKTRGQQVTLRCSSQSGHNTVSWYQQALGQGPQFIFQYYREEENGRGNFPPRFSGLQFPNYSSELNVNALELDDSALYLCASGSRSGGGTDTQYFGPGTRLTVL.

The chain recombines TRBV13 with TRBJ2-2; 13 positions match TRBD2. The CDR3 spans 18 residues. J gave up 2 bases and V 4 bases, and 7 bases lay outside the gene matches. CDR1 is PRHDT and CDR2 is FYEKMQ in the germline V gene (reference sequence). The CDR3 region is CASSSAGLAGLNTGELFF. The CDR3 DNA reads TGTGCCAGCAGCTCCGCGGGACTAGCGGGGCTTAACACCGGGGAGCTGTTTTTT.

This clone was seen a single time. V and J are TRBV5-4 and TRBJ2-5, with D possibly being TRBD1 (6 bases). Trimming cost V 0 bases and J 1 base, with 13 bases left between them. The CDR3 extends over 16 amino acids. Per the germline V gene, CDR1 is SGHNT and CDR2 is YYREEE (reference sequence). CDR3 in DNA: TGTGCCAGCAGCTTGGGGGTAGTCAGGGGCCAAGAGACCCAGTACTTC. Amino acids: CASSLGVVRGQETQYF.

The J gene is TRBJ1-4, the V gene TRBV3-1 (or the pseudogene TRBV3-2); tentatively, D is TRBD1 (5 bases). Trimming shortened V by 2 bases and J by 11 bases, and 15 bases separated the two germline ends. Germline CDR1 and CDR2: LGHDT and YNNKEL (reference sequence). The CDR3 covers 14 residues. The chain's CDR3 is CASSQTDSDGKLFF. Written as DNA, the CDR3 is TGTGCCAGCAGCCAAACTGACAGCGACGGGAAACTGTTTTTT.

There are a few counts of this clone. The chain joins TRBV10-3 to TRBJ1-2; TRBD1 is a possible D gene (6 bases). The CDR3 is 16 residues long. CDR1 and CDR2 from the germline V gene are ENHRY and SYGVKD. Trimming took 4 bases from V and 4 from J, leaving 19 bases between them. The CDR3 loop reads CAISASTEGQPYGYTF. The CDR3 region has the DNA TGTGCCATCAGTGCGTCAACTGAAGGACAGCCCTATGGCTACACCTTC.

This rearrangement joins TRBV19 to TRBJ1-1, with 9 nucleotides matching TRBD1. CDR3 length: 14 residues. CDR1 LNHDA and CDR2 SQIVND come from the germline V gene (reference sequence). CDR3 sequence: CATGTGINPLKAFF. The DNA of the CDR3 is TGTGCTACCGGGACAGGGATAAACCCGCTGAAAGCTTTCTTT. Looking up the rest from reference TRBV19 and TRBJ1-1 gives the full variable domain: DGGITQSPKYLFRKEGQNVTLSCEQNLNHDAMYWYRQDPGQGLRLIYYSQIVNDFQKGDIAEGYSVSREKKESFPLTVTSAQKNPTAFYLCATGTGINPLKAFFGQGTRLTVV.

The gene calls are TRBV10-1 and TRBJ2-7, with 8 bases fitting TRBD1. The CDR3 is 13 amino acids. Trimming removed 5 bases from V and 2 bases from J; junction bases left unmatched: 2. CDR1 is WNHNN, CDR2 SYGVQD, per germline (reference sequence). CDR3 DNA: TGCGCCAGCAGTCCGGGACAGGCCTACGAGCAGTACTTC. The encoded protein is CASSPGQAYEQYF.

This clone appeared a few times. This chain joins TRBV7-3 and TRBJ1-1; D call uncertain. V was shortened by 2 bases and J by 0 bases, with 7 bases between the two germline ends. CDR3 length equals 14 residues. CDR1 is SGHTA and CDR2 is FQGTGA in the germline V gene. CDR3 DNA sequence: TGTGCCAGCAGCTTAGACGGAGTGAACACTGAAGCTTTCTTT. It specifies CASSLDGVNTEAFF.

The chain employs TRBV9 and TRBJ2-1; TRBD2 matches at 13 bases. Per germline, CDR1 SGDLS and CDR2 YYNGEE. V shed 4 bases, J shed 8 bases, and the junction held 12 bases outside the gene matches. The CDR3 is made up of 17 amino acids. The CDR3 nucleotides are TGTGCCAGCAGCTCAGCCCCACTAGCGGGAGGGCTCGATGAGCAGTTCTTC. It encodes CASSSAPLAGGLDEQFF.

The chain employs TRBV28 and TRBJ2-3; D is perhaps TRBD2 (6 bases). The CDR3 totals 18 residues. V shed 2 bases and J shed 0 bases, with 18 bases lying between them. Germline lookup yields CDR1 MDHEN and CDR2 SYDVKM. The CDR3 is CASSLPYRGLLSTDTQYF. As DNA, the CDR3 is TGTGCCAGCAGTTTACCTTACCGGGGACTCTTGAGCACAGATACGCAGTATTTT.

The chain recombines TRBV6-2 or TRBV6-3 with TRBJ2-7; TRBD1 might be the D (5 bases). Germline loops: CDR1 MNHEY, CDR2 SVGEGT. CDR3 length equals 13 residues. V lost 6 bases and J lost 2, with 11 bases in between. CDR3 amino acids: CASSQGATYEQYF. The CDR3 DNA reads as TGTGCCAGCAGCCAAGGGGCAACCTACGAGCAGTACTTC.

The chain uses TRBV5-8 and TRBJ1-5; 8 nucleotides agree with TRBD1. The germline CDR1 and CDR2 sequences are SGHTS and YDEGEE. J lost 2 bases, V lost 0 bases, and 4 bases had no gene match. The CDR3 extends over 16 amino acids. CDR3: CASSLGQGLGNQPQHF. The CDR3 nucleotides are TGTGCCAGCAGCTTGGGACAGGGGCTTGGCAATCAGCCCCAGCATTTT. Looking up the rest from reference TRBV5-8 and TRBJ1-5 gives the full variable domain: EAGVTQSPTHLIKTRGQQATLRCSPISGHTSVYWYQQALGLGLQFLLWYDEGEERNRGNFPPRFSGRQFPNYSSELNVNALELEDSALYLCASSLGQGLGNQPQHFGDGTRLSIL.

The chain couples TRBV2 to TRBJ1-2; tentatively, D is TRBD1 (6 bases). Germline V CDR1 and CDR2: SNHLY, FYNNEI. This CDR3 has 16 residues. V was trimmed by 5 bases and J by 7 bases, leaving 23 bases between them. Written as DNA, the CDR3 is TGTGCCAGCAGTCCCCGGGGGGCACAGGGAGGAGGTGGCTACACCTTC. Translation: CASSPRGAQGGGGYTF.

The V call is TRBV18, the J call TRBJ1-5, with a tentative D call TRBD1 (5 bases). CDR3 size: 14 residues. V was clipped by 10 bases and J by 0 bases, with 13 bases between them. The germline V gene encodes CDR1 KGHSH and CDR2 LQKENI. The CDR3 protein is CATSRGNSNQPQHF. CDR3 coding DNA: TGTGCCACCTCGCGGGGGAATAGCAATCAGCCCCAGCATTTT.

Here the CDR3 DNA reads TGTGCCAGCAGGAATCGCAGGGGGCCCGGTTCACCCCTCCACTTT. Its protein product is CASRNRRGPGSPLHF. V usage is TRBV7-2 and J usage is TRBJ1-6, with 8 bases that match TRBD1. Germline CDR1 SGHTA, CDR2 FQGNSA. The CDR3 spans 15 residues. V shed 6 bases and J 9 bases; nucleotides not matched to a gene: 10.

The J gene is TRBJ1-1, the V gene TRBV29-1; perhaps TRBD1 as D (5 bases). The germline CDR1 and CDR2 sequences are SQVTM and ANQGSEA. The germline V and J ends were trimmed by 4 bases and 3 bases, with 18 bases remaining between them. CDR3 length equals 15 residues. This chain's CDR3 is CSVGRESTLDTEAFF. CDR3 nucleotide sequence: TGCAGCGTTGGCAGGGAATCAACGTTGGACACTGAAGCTTTCTTT.

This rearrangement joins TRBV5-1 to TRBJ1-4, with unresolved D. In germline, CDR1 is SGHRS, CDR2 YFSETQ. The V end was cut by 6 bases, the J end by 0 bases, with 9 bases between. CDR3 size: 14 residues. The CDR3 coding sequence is TGCGCCAGCACCCGGGATCCAACTAATGAAAAACTGTTTTTT. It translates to CASTRDPTNEKLFF.

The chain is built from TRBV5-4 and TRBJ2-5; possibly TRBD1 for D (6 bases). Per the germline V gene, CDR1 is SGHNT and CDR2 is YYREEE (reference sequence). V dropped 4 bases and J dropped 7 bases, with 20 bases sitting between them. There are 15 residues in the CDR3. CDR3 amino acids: CASSERTDSEATQYF. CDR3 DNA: TGTGCCAGCAGCGAGCGGACAGATTCCGAGGCGACCCAGTACTTC.

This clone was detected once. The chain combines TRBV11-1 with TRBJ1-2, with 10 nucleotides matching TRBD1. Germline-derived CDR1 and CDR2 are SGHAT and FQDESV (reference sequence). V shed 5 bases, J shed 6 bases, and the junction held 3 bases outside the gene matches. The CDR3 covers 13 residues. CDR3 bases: TGTGCCAGCAGCCATGACAGGGGGCATGGCTACACCTTC. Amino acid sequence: CASSHDRGHGYTF.

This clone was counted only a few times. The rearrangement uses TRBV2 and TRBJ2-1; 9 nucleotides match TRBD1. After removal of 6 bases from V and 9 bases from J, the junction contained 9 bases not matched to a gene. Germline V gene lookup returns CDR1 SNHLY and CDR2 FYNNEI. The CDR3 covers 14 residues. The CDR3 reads CASRGQGDTGEQFF. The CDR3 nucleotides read TGTGCCAGCAGGGGACAGGGTGATACGGGTGAGCAGTTCTTC.

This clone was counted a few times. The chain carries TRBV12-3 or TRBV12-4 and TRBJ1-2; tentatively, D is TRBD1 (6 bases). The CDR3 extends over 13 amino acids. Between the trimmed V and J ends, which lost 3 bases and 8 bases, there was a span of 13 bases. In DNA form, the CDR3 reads TGTGCCAGCAGTTTTGGGGGCCCCGGGGGCTACACCTTC. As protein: CASSFGGPGGYTF.

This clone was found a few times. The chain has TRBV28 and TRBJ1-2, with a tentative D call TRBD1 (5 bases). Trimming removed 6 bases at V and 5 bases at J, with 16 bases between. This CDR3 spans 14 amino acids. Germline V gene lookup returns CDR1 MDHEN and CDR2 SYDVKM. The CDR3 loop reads CASRQGSLRYGYTF. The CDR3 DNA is TGTGCCAGCAGGCAGGGCTCCTTGCGGTATGGCTACACCTTC.

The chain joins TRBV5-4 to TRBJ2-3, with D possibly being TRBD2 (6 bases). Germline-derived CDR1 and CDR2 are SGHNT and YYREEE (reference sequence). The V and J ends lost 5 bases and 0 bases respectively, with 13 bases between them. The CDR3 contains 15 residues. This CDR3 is CASSRKGTSTDTQYF. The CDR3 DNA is TGTGCCAGCAGTCGAAAGGGGACTAGCACAGATACGCAGTATTTT.

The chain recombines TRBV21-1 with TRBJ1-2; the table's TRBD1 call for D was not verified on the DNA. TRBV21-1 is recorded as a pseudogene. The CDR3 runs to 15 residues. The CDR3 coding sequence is TGTGCCAGCAGCTATAGACAGGGAGGTACCTATGGCTACACCTTC. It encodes CASSYRQGGTYGYTF.

CDR3 DNA: TGTGCCAGTTCCGGGAACCAAGAGACCCAGTACTTC. This translates into CASSGNQETQYF. This rearrangement joins TRBV9 to TRBJ2-5; tentatively, D is TRBD2 (5 bases). The germline CDR1 and CDR2 sequences are SGDLS and YYNGEE. The ends were cut back, 8 bases at V and 0 bases at J, with 8 bases in the middle. There are 12 residues in the CDR3.

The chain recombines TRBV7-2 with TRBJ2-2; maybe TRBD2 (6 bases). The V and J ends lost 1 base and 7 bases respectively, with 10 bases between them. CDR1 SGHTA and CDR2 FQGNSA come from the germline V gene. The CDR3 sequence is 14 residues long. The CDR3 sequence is CASSLGGLNGELFF. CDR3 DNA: TGTGCCAGCAGCTTAGGGGGACTCAACGGGGAGCTGTTTTTT.

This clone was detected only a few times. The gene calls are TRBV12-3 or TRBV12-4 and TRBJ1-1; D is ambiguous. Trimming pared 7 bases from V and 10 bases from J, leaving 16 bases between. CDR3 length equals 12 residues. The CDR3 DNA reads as TGTGCCAGCACCGACCTCGCGGAGAGAGCTTTCTTT. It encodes CASTDLAERAFF.

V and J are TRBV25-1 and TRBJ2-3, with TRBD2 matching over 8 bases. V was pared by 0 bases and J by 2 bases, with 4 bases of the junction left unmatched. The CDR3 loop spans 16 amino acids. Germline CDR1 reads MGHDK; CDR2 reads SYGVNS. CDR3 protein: CASSEYKLADTDTQYF. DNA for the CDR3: TGTGCCAGCAGTGAATATAAACTAGCGGACACAGATACGCAGTATTTT.